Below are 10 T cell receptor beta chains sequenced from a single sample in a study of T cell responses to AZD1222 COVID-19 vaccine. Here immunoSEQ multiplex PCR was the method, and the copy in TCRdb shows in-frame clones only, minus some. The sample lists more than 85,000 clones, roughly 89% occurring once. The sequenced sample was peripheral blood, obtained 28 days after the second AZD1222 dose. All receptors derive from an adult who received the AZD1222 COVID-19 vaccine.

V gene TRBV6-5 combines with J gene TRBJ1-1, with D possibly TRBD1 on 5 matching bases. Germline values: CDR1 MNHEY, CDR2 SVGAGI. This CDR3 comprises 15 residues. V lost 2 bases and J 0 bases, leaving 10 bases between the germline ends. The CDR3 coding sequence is TGTGCCAGCAGTTACGAAGGAGGGGTGAACACTGAAGCTTTCTTT. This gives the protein CASSYEGGVNTEAFF.

The CDR3 nucleotides read TGTGCCAGCAGTACCGGACAGGCTAGCTCCTACGAGCAGTACTTC. This codes for CASSTGQASSYEQYF. The chain employs TRBV25-1 and TRBJ2-7, with 7 bases identical to TRBD1. The germline V gene has CDR1 MGHDK and CDR2 SYGVNS. This CDR3 region has 15 residues. Trimming at V came to 5 bases and at J to 0 bases, leaving 7 bases not matched to a gene.

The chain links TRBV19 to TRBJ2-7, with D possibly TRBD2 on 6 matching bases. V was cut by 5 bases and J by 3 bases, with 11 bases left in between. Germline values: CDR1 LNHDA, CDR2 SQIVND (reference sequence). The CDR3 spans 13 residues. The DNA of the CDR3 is TGTGCCAGTAGTCAGGTGGGGGGCTACGAGCAGTACTTC. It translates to CASSQVGGYEQYF.

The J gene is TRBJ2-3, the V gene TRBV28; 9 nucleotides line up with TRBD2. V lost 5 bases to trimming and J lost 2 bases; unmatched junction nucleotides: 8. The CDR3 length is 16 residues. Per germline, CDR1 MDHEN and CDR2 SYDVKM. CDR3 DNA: TGTGCCAGCAGTACCCCGGTAGCGGGAGACACAGATACGCAGTATTTT. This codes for CASSTPVAGDTDTQYF.

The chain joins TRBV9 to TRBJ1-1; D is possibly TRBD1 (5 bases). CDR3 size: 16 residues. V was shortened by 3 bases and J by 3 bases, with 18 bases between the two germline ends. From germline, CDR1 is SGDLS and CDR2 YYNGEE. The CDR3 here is CASSARDVTLDTEAFF. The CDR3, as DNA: TGTGCCAGCAGCGCCAGGGATGTTACTTTGGACACTGAAGCTTTCTTT.

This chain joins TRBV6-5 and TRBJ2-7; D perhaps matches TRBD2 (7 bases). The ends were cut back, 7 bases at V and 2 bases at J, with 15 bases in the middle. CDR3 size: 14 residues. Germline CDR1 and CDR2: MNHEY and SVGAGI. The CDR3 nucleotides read TGTGCCAGCACCAAGGGGGGACTAACCTACGAGCAGTACTTC. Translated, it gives CASTKGGLTYEQYF.

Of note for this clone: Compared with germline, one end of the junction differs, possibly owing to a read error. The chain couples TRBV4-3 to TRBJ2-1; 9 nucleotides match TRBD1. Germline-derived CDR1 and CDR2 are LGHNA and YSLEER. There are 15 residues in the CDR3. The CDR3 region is CASSYGQGSYNERFF. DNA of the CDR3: TGCGCCAGCAGCTATGGACAGGGGTCCTACAATGAGCGGTTCTTC.

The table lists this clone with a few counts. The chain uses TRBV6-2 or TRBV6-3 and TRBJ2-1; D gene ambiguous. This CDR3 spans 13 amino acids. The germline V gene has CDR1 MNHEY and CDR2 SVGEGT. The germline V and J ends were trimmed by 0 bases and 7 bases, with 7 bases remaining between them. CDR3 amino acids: CASSYSLRNEQFF. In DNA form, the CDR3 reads TGTGCCAGCAGTTACTCGCTAAGGAATGAGCAGTTCTTC.

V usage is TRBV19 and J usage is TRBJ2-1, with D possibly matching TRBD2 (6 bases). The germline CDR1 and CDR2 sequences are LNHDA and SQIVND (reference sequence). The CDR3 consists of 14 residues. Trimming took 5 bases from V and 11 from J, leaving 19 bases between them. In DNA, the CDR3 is TGTGCCAGTAGTTCGGGACTGGAGTTAGTTAAGCAGTTCTTC. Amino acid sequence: CASSSGLELVKQFF.

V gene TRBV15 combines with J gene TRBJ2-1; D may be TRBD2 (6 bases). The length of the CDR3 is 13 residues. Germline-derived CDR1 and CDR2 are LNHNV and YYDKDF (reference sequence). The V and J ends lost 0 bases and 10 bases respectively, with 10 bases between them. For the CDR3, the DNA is TGTGCCACCAGCAGAGAGGGAGGTTTGGAGCAGTTCTTC. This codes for CATSREGGLEQFF.